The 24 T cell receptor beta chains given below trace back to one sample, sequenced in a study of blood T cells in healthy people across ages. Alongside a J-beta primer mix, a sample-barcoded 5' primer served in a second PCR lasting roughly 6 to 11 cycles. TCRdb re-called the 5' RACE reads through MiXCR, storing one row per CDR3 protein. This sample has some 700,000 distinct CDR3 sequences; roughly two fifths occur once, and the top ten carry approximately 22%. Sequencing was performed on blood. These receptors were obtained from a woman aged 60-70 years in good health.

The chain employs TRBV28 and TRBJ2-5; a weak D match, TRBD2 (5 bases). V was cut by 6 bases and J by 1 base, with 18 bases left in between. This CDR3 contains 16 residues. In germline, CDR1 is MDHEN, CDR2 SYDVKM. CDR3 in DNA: TGTGCCAGCAGGTTCGGGCTCCCCGCGGGCCAAGAGACCCAGTACTTC. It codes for CASRFGLPAGQETQYF.

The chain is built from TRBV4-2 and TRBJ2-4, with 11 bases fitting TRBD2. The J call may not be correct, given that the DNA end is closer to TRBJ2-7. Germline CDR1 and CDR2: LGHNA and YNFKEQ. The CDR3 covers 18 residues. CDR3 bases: TGTGCCAGCAGCCAACGACGGAGTCTAGCGGGAGGACCCTGCGAGCAGTACTTC. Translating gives CASSQRRSLAGGPCEQYF.

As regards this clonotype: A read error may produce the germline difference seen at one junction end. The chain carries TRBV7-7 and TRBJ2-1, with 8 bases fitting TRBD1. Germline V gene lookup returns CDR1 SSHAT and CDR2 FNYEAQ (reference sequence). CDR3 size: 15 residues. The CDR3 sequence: CASSLGPGGHNEQFF. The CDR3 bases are TGTGCTAGCAGCTTAGGCCCAGGGGGCCACAATGAGCAGTTCTTC.

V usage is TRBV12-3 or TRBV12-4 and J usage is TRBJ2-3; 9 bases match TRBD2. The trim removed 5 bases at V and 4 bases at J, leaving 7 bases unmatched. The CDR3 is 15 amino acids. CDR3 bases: TGTGCCAGCAGTCCCTCAAGCGGGGGGTCAGATACGCAGTATTTT. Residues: CASSPSSGGSDTQYF.

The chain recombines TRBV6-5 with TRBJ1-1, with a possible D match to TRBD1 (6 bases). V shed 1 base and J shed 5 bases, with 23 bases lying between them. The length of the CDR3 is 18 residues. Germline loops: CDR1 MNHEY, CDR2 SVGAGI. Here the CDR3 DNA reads TGTGCCAGCAGTTACTATCCTCCCCCCGGGGTCCAGGGGACTGAAGCTTTCTTT. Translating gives CASSYYPPPGVQGTEAFF.

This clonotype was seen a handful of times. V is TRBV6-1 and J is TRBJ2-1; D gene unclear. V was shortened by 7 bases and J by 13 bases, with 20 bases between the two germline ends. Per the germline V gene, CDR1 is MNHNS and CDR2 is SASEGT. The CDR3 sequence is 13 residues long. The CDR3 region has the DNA TGTGCCAGCAAAGGCGCAGCCCAAGAGACCCAGTTCTTC. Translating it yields CASKGAAQETQFF.

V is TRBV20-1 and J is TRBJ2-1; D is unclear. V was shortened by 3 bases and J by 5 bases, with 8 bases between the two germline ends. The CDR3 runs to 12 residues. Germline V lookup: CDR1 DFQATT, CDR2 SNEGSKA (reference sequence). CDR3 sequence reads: CSASDTDNEQFF. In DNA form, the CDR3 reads TGCAGTGCTAGCGACACAGACAATGAGCAGTTCTTC.

For the CDR3, the DNA is TGCAGTGCCCGACAGGGTCGGACCCTCCACTTT. Encoded protein: CSARQGRTLHF. The chain uses TRBV20-1 and TRBJ1-6; 7 bases are shared with TRBD1. Germline CDR1 and CDR2: DFQATT and SNEGSKA (reference sequence). The trim removed 6 bases at V and 14 bases at J, leaving 7 bases unmatched. The CDR3 has 11 residues.

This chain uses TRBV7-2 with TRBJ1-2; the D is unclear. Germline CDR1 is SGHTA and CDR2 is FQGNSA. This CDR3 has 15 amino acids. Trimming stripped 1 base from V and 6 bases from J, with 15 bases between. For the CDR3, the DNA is TGTGCCAGCAGCTTAGAGGCTGTCACGGCCCATGGCTACACCTTC. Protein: CASSLEAVTAHGYTF.

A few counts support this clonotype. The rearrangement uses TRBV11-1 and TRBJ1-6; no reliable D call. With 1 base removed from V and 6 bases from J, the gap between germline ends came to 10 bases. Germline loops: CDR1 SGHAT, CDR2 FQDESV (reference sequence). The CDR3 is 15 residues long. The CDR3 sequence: CASSLVGKTNSPLHF. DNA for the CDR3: TGTGCCAGCAGCTTAGTGGGCAAGACTAATTCACCCCTCCACTTT.

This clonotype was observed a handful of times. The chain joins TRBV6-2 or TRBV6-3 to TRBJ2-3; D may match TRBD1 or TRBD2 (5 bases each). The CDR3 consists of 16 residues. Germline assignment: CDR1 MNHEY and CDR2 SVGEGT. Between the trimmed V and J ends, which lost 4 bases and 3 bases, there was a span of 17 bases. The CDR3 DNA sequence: TGTGCCAGCAGTTCGGATCCGGGACGGCGAACAGATACGCAGTATTTT. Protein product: CASSSDPGRRTDTQYF.

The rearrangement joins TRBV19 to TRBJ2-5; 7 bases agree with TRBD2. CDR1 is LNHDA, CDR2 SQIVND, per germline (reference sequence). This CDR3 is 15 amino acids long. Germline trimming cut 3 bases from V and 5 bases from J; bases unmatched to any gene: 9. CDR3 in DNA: TGTGCCAGTAGTATTTCGGCGGGAGTTGTGGAGACCCAGTACTTC. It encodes CASSISAGVVETQYF. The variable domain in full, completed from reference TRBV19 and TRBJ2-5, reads DGGITQSPKYLFRKEGQNVTLSCEQNLNHDAMYWYRQDPGQGLRLIYYSQIVNDFQKGDIAEGYSVSREKKESFPLTVTSAQKNPTAFYLCASSISAGVVETQYFGPGTRLLVL.

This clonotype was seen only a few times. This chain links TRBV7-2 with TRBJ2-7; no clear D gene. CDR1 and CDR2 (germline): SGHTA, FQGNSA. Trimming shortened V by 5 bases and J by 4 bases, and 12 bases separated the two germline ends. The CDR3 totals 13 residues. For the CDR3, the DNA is TGTGCCAGCAGCCCATATCCAGTGTACGAGCAGTACTTC. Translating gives CASSPYPVYEQYF.

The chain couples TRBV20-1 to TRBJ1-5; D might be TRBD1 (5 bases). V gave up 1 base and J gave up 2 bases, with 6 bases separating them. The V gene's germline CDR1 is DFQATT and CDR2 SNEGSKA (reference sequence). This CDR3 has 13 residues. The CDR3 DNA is TGCAGTGCTAGAGGGGACGGCAATCAGCCCCAGCATTTT. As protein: CSARGDGNQPQHF.

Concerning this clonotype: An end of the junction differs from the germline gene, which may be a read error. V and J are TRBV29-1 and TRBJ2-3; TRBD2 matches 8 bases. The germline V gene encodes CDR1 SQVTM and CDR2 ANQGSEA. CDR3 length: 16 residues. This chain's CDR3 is CSVEGYIPGGADTQYF. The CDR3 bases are TGCAGCGTCGAAGGGTATATTCCGGGAGGGGCAGATACGCAGTATTTT.

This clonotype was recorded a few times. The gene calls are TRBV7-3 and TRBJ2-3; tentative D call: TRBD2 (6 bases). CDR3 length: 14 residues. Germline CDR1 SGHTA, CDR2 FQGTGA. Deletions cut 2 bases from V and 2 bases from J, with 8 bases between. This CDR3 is CASSLAGYTDTQYF. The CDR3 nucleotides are TGTGCCAGCAGCTTAGCGGGGTACACAGATACGCAGTATTTT.

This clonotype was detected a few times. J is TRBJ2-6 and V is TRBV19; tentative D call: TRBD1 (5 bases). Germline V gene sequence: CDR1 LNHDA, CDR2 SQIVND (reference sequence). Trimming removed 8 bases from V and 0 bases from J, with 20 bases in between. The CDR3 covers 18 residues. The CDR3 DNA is TGTGCCAGTCTGAACCGGGTTCCTGGGGCCTCTGGGGCCAACGTCCTGACTTTC. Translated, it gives CASLNRVPGASGANVLTF. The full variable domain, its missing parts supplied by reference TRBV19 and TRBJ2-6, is DGGITQSPKYLFRKEGQNVTLSCEQNLNHDAMYWYRQDPGQGLRLIYYSQIVNDFQKGDIAEGYSVSREKKESFPLTVTSAQKNPTAFYLCASLNRVPGASGANVLTFGAGSRLTVL.

Written as DNA, the CDR3 is TGCGCCAGCAGCTGTGAAGGGGCTGATGGCTACACCTTC. Its translation is CASSCEGADGYTF. V gene TRBV5-1 combines with J gene TRBJ1-2; perhaps TRBD1 as D (5 bases). The ends were cut back, 3 bases at V and 6 bases at J, with 12 bases in the middle. Germline-derived CDR1 and CDR2 are SGHRS and YFSETQ. The CDR3 extends over 13 amino acids.

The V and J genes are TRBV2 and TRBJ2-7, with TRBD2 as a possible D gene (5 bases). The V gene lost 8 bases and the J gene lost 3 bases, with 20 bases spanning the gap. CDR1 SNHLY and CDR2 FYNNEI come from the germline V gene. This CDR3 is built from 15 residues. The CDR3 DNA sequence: TGTGCCAGCCAAGGAGTCGAGGGAAGTGGCTACGAGCAGTACTTC. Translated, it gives CASQGVEGSGYEQYF.

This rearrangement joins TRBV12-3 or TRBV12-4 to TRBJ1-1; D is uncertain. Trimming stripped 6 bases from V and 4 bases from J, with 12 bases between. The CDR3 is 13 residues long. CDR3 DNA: TGTGCCAGCAGCCCCCTTGTAGGCACTGAAGCTTTCTTT. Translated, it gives CASSPLVGTEAFF.

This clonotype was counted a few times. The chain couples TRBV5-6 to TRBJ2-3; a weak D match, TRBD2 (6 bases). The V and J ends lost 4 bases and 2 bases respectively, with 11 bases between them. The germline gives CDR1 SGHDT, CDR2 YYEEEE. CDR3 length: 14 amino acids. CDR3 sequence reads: CASSGLTLTDTQYF. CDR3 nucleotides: TGTGCCAGCAGCGGACTAACTCTCACAGATACGCAGTATTTT.

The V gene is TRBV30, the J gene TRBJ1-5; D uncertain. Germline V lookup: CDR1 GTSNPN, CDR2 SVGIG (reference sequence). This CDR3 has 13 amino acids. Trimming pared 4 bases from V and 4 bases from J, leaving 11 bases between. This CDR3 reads CAWTIEVNQPQHF. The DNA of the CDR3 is TGTGCCTGGACTATAGAGGTGAATCAGCCCCAGCATTTT.

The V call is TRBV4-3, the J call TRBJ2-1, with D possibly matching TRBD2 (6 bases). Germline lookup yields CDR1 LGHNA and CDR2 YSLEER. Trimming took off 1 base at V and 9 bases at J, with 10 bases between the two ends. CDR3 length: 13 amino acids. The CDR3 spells CASSQGGLIEQFF. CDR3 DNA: TGCGCCAGCAGCCAAGGGGGACTTATTGAGCAGTTCTTC.

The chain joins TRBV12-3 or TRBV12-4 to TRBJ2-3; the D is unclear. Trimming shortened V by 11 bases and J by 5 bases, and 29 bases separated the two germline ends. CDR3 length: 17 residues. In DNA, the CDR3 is TGTGCCTCAGGCTCCTCCTCTAGAGGACCAGTAGGAGATACGCAGTATTTT. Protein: CASGSSSRGPVGDTQYF.